This is a list of T cell receptor beta chains from one sample in a study of identifying expanded T cells in peripheral blood. The repertoire was sequenced with immunoSEQ multiplex PCR; TCRdb's copy has only in-frame clones and lacks some. The sample shows about 91,000 clones, approximately 88% of them seen only once. The sequenced material came from blood. Source of these receptors: a person aged 18 to 75 in good health. CDR3s include the opening cysteine and the closing phenylalanine or tryptophan. D genes are given only for firm matches. Part of the rows lack a size; the others show once, few, many or a class for expanded clones.

>-|TRBV19|-|TRBJ2-3
CASSIRGGRRDTQYF
TGTGCCAGTAGTATTAGGGGGGGGCGCAGAGATACGCAGTATTTT
>-|TRBV19|once|TRBJ2-7
CASSIGVFYEQYF
TGTGCCAGTAGTATCGGGGTATTCTACGAGCAGTACTTC
>TRBD1|TRBV29-1|-|TRBJ2-3
CSVEGGMGQRTDTQYF
TGCAGCGTTGAAGGGGGGATGGGACAGCGCACAGATACGCAGTATTTT
>TRBD1|TRBV5-1|once|TRBJ1-1
CASRDRADTEAFF
TGCGCCAGTAGAGACAGGGCTGACACTGAAGCTTTCTTT
>-|TRBV6-5|-|TRBJ2-2
CASSYQTAITGELFF
TGTGCCAGCAGTTACCAGACGGCAATAACCGGGGAGCTGTTTTTT
>TRBD2|TRBV28|-|TRBJ2-7
CASSFSGGSYEQYF
TGTGCCAGCAGTTTCAGCGGGGGCTCCTACGAGCAGTACTTC
>-|TRBV10-1|-|TRBJ2-1
CASSEGDNEQFF
TGCGCCAGCAGTGAGGGTGACAATGAGCAGTTCTTC
>-|TRBV4-3|-|TRBJ2-7
CASSQGTISYEQYF
TGCGCCAGCAGCCAAGGTACGATTAGCTACGAGCAGTACTTC
>TRBD1|TRBV11-2|-|TRBJ2-5
CASSVNPGQSYF
TGTGCCAGCAGCGTAAACCCGGGACAGTCGTACTTC
>-|TRBV28|-|TRBJ1-3
CASSLRGNTIYF
TGTGCCAGCAGTTTAAGGGGAAACACCATATATTTT
>TRBD1|TRBV5-1|-|TRBJ2-7
CASSFDRETEQYF
TGCGCCAGCAGCTTCGACAGGGAAACGGAGCAGTACTTC
>-|TRBV7-9|once|TRBJ2-1
CASSLGSYNEQFF
TGTGCCAGCAGCTTAGGATCCTACAATGAGCAGTTCTTC
>-|TRBV6-1|-|TRBJ1-5
CASSEAQFQPQHF
TGTGCCAGCAGTGAAGCGCAGTTTCAGCCCCAGCATTTT
>TRBD1|TRBV5-1|-|TRBJ2-7
CASSLAGTGTEQYF
TGCGCCAGCAGCTTAGCCGGGACAGGGACCGAGCAGTACTTC
>-|TRBV15|once|TRBJ1-2
CATSRREGSYGYTF
TGTGCCACCAGCCGCCGGGAGGGGTCCTATGGCTACACCTTC
>TRBD2|TRBV4-1|-|TRBJ2-2
CASSQWGGFANTGELFF
TGCGCCAGCAGCCAATGGGGAGGGTTCGCGAACACCGGGGAGCTGTTTTTT
>-|TRBV28|-|TRBJ1-1
CASSLIENTEAFF
TGTGCCAGCAGCCTGATAGAGAACACTGAAGCTTTCTTT
>TRBD1|TRBV10-3|-|TRBJ2-4
CAISDGWTGRSYIQYF
TGTGCCATCAGTGATGGGTGGACAGGGCGGAGTTACATTCAGTACTTC
>-|TRBV5-4|-|TRBJ1-2
CASSADGYGYTF
TGTGCCAGCAGCGCGGACGGCTATGGCTACACCTTC
>-|TRBV7-3|-|TRBJ2-1
CASSPGTTGYNEQFF
TGTGCCAGCAGCCCCGGGACCACAGGGTACAATGAGCAGTTCTTC
>-|TRBV19|few|TRBJ1-1
CASSMSSVGTEAFF
TGTGCCAGTAGTATGTCGTCGGTGGGGACCGAAGCTTTCTTT
>-|TRBV27|-|TRBJ2-5
CASRPTTGYGETQYF
TGTGCCAGCAGACCGACTACAGGGTATGGGGAGACCCAGTACTTC
>-|TRBV19|-|TRBJ2-2
CASSMRENTGELFF
TGTGCCAGTAGTATGCGAGAGAACACCGGGGAGCTGTTTTTT
>TRBD2|TRBV7-8|-|TRBJ2-7
CASSMGLGQTYEQYF
TGTGCCAGCAGCATGGGACTAGGACAGACCTACGAGCAGTACTTC
>-|TRBV21-1|many|TRBJ2-3
CASSKGLAEYTQYF
TGTGCCAGCAGCAAAGGACTAGCGGAGTATACGCAGTATTTT
>-|TRBV10-3|once|TRBJ2-7
CAISAGTESYEQYF
TGTGCCATCAGTGCCGGGACGGAGAGCTACGAGCAGTACTTC
>-|TRBV7-7|-|TRBJ2-2
CASSLTNTGELFF
TGTGCCAGCAGCTTAACGAACACCGGGGAGCTGTTTTTT
>-|TRBV2|-|TRBJ2-2
CASTPAPGATGELFF
TGTGCCAGTACTCCGGCCCCAGGGGCTACCGGGGAGCTGTTTTTT
>-|TRBV7-8|-|TRBJ2-3
CASSLALGGASTDTQYF
TGTGCCAGCAGCTTAGCGCTGGGGGGAGCTAGCACAGATACGCAGTATTTT
>-|TRBV9|-|TRBJ2-3
CASSVAGVKDTQYF
TGTGCCAGCAGCGTAGCGGGAGTTAAAGATACGCAGTATTTT
>-|TRBV2|-|TRBJ2-7
CAGIDFLSYEQYF
TGTGCCGGAATCGACTTTTTGTCCTACGAGCAGTACTTC
>TRBD1|TRBV6-4|-|TRBJ2-7
CASSEQAGQGAREQYF
TGTGCCAGCAGTGAGCAGGCGGGACAGGGGGCGAGGGAGCAGTACTTC
>TRBD1|TRBV19|-|TRBJ2-1
CASSNGPGTGDEQFF
TGTGCCAGTAGTAACGGTCCCGGGACAGGGGATGAGCAGTTCTTC
>-|TRBV27|-|TRBJ1-3
CASSLSRSTGNTIYF
TGTGCCAGCAGTTTATCAAGGAGTACTGGAAACACCATATATTTT
>TRBD1|TRBV19|-|TRBJ1-1
CASSGTEKMNTEAFF
TGTGCCAGTAGTGGGACAGAGAAGATGAACACTGAAGCTTTCTTT
>-|TRBV28|-|TRBJ2-7
CASSLRVEQYF
TGTGCCAGCAGTTTAAGGGTGGAGCAGTACTTC
>-|TRBV5-1|once|TRBJ2-5
CASSLGGYQETQYF
TGCGCCAGCAGCTTGGGCGGATACCAAGAGACCCAGTACTTC
>-|TRBV21-1|-|TRBJ2-1
CASSGRRGGRCNEQFF
TGTGCCAGCAGCGGTCGACGGGGGGGCCGGTGCAATGAGCAGTTCTTC
>TRBD1|TRBV5-1|-|TRBJ2-2
CASSFLRVFGDRGRTNTGELFF
TGCGCCAGCAGCTTCCTAAGAGTCTTCGGGGACAGGGGACGAACGAACACCGGGGAGCTGTTTTTT
>-|TRBV6-1|-|TRBJ1-3
CASSEEVGSGNTIYF
TGTGCCAGCAGTGAGGAGGTAGGCTCTGGAAACACCATATATTTT
>TRBD1|TRBV19|-|TRBJ1-5
CASSTTGDQPQHF
TGTGCCAGTAGTACGACAGGGGATCAGCCCCAGCATTTT
>-|TRBV7-3|-|TRBJ1-1
CASSLNQRGTGKAFF
TGTGCCAGCAGCTTAAACCAACGGGGGACGGGTAAGGCTTTCTTT
>TRBD2|TRBV30|-|TRBJ2-7
CAWRTEPGLANYEQYF
TGTGCCTGGAGAACAGAACCGGGACTAGCGAACTACGAGCAGTACTTC
>TRBD1|TRBV6-5|-|TRBJ1-5
CASSYSGTGDQPQHF
TGTGCCAGCAGTTACTCTGGGACAGGGGATCAGCCCCAGCATTTT
>-|TRBV30|few|TRBJ1-2
CAWSVLLNYGYTF
TGTGCCTGGAGTGTACTGTTGAACTATGGCTACACCTTC
>-|TRBV30|-|TRBJ1-5
CAWSDRTKPQHF
TGTGCCTGGAGTGACAGAACCAAGCCCCAGCATTTT